Here is one T cell receptor beta chain with its context. Its cognate antigen has yet to be identified. There are no base qualities to consult, and no much larger clone falls within one base. The CDR3 measures 13 amino acids from cysteine to phenylalanine. The entry retains the CDR3 DNA only, 39 bases that are in frame from base 1. V sheds 2 bases and J sheds 6 bases, leaving 11 bases between their ends. The germline V gene (reference sequence) sets CDR1 to SGHNT and CDR2 to YYREEE. Using the deep immunoSEQ assay, TCR CDR3 regions were amplified from genomic DNA by multiplex PCR. Extracted genomic DNA from each cell subset was spread evenly across all wells of several immunoSEQ 96-well plates, with each plate serving as a replicate. For sorted subsets, each replicate PCR was loaded with around 220 ng genomic DNA, equivalent to 30,000 or so T cell genomes. The purified libraries were quantified using a Qubit 3.0 fluorometer, sized with a Bioanalyzer 2100, and then quantified again using the KAPA Library Quantification kit. A separate single-read 150-cycle Illumina NextSeq 550 flow cell was used to sequence each immunoSEQ 96-well plate. Turning to the authors' computational methods: Because the immunoSEQ output held only junctional sequences and lacked quality scores, the filtering could not match the filtering applied to full-length reads. Sequences were annotated with PyIR, a Python wrapper for IgBLAST v1.9, using IMGT germline references to assign V/J genes and CDR3. Reads were removed for weak V/J assignments (E-value above 1e-6), missing CDR3, stop codons, out-of-frame junctions, or ambiguous translated residues. V3J clonotypes were defined as sequences sharing an identical inferred V gene, J gene, and CDR3 amino acid sequence. To compute the percentage overlap between repertoires, the number of shared unique clonotypes was divided by the size of the smaller repertoire. RTK rarefaction, the Chao1 estimator, and Recon v2.1 estimates of unobserved clonotypes were used to assess repertoire richness. Generation probabilities were computed with OLGA for all TCRbeta clonotypes obtained by the gDNA method from a handful of donors. Here the immuneACCESS table is served through TCRdb, limited to in-frame sequences with V and J called. Missing clones are a known gap in these copies; in checked studies unresolved V genes cover under half, and the rest lacks a known reason. The V and J calls and clone size come from that table; D and trimming were worked out from the DNA. The table for this sample lists approximately 100,000 clones; less than 75% of them were counted only once. In total, the top ten clones hold roughly a quarter of the sample.

Donors were healthy HIV-negative adults with no recently reported acute infections or vaccinations. Every donor was a Caucasian adult living in Nashville, Tennessee, USA. CD8 memory samples combined magnetically selected CD45RO+ cells with CCR7-negative CD45RA+ effector memory (TemRA) cells. After blood collection by leukapheresis, PBMCs were isolated using Ficoll-Histopaque density gradient centrifugation and then cryopreserved in the vapor phase of liquid nitrogen. Purity and quantity of every magnetically sorted T cell population were checked by analytical flow cytometry. Each sorted fraction had its genomic DNA isolated and then quantified by UV absorbance on a Nanodrop 2000c. This specimen belongs to a study of shared clonotypes between healthy human individuals (dated by TCRdb to 2019 to 2021). The study in broad terms: The cohort comprised two women and a few men aged 18 to 49 years. Leukapheresis yielded between about 0.85 and 10 billion PBMCs per donor. To estimate repertoire size and how much clonotype sharing occurs between individuals, the study deeply sequenced the blood TCR repertoires of 4 to 6 healthy adults. Libraries were prepared and TCR repertoires were sequenced by different laboratories using diverse techniques, in order to increase sequencing depth and limit assay-specific biases. For each donor, three plates each were used for CD4 naive and CD4 memory, two plates were used for CD8 naive, and one plate was used for CD8 memory. On the study overall, not on this receptor specifically: Because the study included only a small number of donors, the genetic and exposure-history diversity represented was limited. Incomplete sequencing was indicated by rarefaction of sorted-subset datasets, despite the large sequencing depth. Pairwise subsampling led to the expectation that sequencing depth would affect the degree of clonotype sharing among donors. Across four donors, approximately 4.9% of naive CD4, roughly 3.5% of naive CD8, about 2.3% of memory CD4, and 0.4% to 0.45% of memory CD8 clonotypes were shared. Higher generation probabilities were observed for clonotypes shared by all four sorted-subset donors than for non-shared clonotypes. Naive subsets generally had larger estimated clonotype richness than memory subsets. Sampling was limited to blood, and TCR repertoires in tissue likely differ from TCR repertoires in blood.

The sequence derives from a woman aged 30 to 39 in good health. Sequencing used memory CD8+ T cells sorted from blood. Reading the label with the study, this specimen's cell subset or site is: CD45RO+ cells pooled with CCR7-negative TemRA cells. The chain joins TRBV5-4 to TRBJ1-2; TRBD1 is a weak D gene call, 6 bases matching. The bases read TGTGCCAGCAGCTTCGACAGGCTACATGGCTACACCTTC. This yields the protein CASSFDRLHGYTF.